The clone carrying this T cell receptor (beta chain) came up many times. As yet, its antigen is unknown. These data belong to a study of T cell responses to AZD1222 COVID-19 vaccine. The CDR3 contains 13 residues. The V end was cut by 6 bases, the J end by 1 base, with 9 bases between. The method was immunoSEQ multiplex PCR; TCRdb's version includes in-frame clones alone and lacks a portion of them. The sample records some 180,000 clones, more than 85% being singletons. Findings and caveats of the study: Only a handful of AZD1222 recipients, more than five in all, had baseline seropositivity. Clonal diversity may have been underestimated in mostly white British donors.

Sequences were derived from peripheral blood, sampled 28 days after the second AZD1222 dose. This chain links TRBV12-3 or TRBV12-4 with TRBJ1-1; the D is unclear. The receptor was derived from an adult who received the AZD1222 COVID-19 vaccine. Written as DNA, the CDR3 is TGTGCCAGCAGACCTTCCTGGAACACTGAAGCTTTCTTT. Translating it yields CASRPSWNTEAFF.